This paragraph covers one T cell receptor (beta chain) sequence. Its target is unknown. The data were produced by immunoSEQ multiplex PCR, yet TCRdb's version contains in-frame clones alone and is incomplete. Altogether roughly 110,000 clones are present, about 70% being singletons, with the ten largest covering about a quarter. This record comes from a study of shared clonotypes between healthy human individuals. Study as a whole: The donors, a couple of women and three men, were aged 18 to 49. Study-level points and caveats: Clonotypes not shared had lower generation probabilities than those common to all four donors. Sharing across several donors was seen in 4% to 5.5% of naive CD4 clonotypes. The researchers took only blood, and tissue repertoires probably look different.

Per the germline V gene, CDR1 is SGHRS and CDR2 is YFSETQ. V was clipped by 3 bases and J by 4 bases, with 4 bases between them. This CDR3 is 12 amino acids long. The chain couples TRBV5-1 to TRBJ2-2; unclear D gene. Sequencing input: memory CD8+ T cells sorted from blood. The subset is: CD45RO+ cells pooled with CCR7-negative TemRA cells. This clonotype was sampled from a woman aged 30 to 39 in good health. CDR3: CASSYTTGELFF. The CDR3 DNA reads TGCGCCAGCAGCTACACCACCGGGGAGCTGTTTTTT.